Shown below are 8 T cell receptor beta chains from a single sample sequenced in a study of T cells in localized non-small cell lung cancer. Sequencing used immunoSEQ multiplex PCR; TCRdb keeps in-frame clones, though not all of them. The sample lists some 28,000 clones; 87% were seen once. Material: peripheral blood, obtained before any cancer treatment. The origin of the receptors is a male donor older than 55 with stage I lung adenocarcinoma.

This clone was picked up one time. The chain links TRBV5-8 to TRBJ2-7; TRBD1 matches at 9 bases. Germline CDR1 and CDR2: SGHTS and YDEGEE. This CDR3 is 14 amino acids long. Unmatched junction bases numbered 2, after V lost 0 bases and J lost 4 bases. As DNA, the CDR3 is TGTGCCAGCAGCTTGGACAGGGGGCGTTACGAGCAGTACTTC. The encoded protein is CASSLDRGRYEQYF.

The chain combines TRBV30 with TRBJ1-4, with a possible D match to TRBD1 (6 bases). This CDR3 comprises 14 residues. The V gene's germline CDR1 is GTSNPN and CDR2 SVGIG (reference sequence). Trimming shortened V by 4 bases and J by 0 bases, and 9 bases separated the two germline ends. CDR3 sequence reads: CAWTGATTNEKLFF. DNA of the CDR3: TGTGCCTGGACAGGGGCCACAACTAATGAAAAACTGTTTTTT.

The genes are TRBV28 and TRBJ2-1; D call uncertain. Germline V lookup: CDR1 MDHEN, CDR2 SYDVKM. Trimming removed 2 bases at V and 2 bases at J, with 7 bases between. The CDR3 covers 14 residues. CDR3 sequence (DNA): TGTGCCAGCAGTTTAGCGGCCACCTACAATGAGCAGTTCTTC. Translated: CASSLAATYNEQFF.

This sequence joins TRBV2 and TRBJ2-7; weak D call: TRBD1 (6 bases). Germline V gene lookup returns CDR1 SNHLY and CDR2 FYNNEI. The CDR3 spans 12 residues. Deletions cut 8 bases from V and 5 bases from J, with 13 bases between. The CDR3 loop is CASLEGGHEQYF. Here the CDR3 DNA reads TGTGCCAGCCTGGAAGGGGGTCACGAGCAGTACTTC.

The CDR3 DNA follows: TGTGCCAGCAGCATGTTGGGACAGGGGAACACTGAAGCTTTCTTT. Its translation is CASSMLGQGNTEAFF. The chain couples TRBV2 to TRBJ1-1; 9 bases fit TRBD1. V trimming: 6 bases; J trimming: 1 base; junction bases outside the gene matches: 6. This CDR3 contains 15 residues. Germline V gene data show CDR1 as SNHLY and CDR2 as FYNNEI.

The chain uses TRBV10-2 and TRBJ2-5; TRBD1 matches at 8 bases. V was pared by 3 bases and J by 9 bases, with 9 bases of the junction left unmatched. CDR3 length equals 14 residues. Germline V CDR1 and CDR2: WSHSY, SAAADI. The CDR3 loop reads CASSDTGGWRSQYF. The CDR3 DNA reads TGCGCCAGCAGTGACACAGGGGGGTGGAGATCCCAGTACTTC.

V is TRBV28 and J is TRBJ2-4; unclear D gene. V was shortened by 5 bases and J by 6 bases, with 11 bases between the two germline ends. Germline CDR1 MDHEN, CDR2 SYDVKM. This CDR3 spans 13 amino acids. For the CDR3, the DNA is TGTGCCAGCAGTCTCGACGGTTTAAACATTCAGTACTTC. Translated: CASSLDGLNIQYF.

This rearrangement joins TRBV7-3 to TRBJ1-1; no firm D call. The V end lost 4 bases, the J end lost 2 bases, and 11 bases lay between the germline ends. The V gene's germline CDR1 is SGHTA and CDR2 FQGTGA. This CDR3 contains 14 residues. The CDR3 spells CASSSSSGNTEAFF. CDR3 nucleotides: TGTGCCAGCAGCTCGAGCTCAGGTAACACTGAAGCTTTCTTT.